The 28 T cell receptor beta chains given below trace back to one sample, sequenced in a study of T cell repertoires in cytomegalovirus infection. TCRdb re-derived calls from the reads in MiXCR, one entry per CDR3 protein. The profile shows about 360,000 distinct CDR3 sequences, 15% to 20% of them singletons. Material for sequencing was PBMCs. These receptor sequences come from a human donor in good health (CMV status not recorded). Some clones in this sample may be carry-over from other donors' samples.

This clonotype was detected ten times or more. The chain uses TRBV7-2 and TRBJ1-3; no clear D. Trimming pared 3 bases from V and 2 bases from J, leaving 11 bases between. This CDR3 spans 15 amino acids. Germline assignment: CDR1 SGHTA and CDR2 FQGNSA. The CDR3 sequence is CASSFFPEAGNTIYF. The CDR3 DNA sequence: TGTGCCAGCAGCTTTTTCCCAGAGGCTGGAAACACCATATATTTT. The entire variable domain, with the rest obtained from reference TRBV7-2 and TRBJ1-3, is as follows: GAGVSQSPSNKVTEKGKDVELRCDPISGHTALYWYRQSLGQGLEFLIYFQGNSAPDKSGLPSDRFSAERTGGSVSTLTIQRTQQEDSAVYLCASSFFPEAGNTIYFGEGSWLTVV.

On this clonotype: This clone may be a read error of a much larger clone one base away. CDR3 region: CALSGAYNEQFF. The CDR3 DNA reads as TGTGCCCTCAGTGGGGCTTACAATGAGCAGTTCTTC. This chain joins TRBV10-3 and TRBJ2-1, with D possibly being TRBD1 (5 bases). This CDR3 is built from 12 residues. Germline assignment: CDR1 ENHRY and CDR2 SYGVKD.

CDR3 sequence reads: CSARAGQGTEKLFF. The CDR3 DNA reads TGCAGTGCTAGGGCGGGACAGGGAACCGAAAAACTGTTTTTT. J is TRBJ1-4 and V is TRBV20-1, with TRBD1 identical over 9 bases. The germline V gene has CDR1 DFQATT and CDR2 SNEGSKA (reference sequence). Losses at the gene ends were 3 bases for V and 8 bases for J; bases not matched to a gene: 7. CDR3 length: 14 residues.

This clonotype occurred a few times. This rearrangement joins TRBV6-2 or TRBV6-3 to TRBJ2-2; D might be TRBD1 (6 bases). CDR1 MNHEY and CDR2 SVGEGT come from the germline V gene. V was shortened by 6 bases and J by 6 bases, with 17 bases between the two germline ends. The CDR3 covers 15 residues. The CDR3 spells CASRLNREGPGELFF. CDR3 DNA sequence: TGTGCCAGCAGACTCAACAGGGAAGGACCCGGGGAGCTGTTTTTT.

The sample holds a few counts of this clonotype. V usage is TRBV7-6 and J usage is TRBJ1-5, with no clear D. Looked up from germline, CDR1 is SGHVS and CDR2 is FNYEAQ. The CDR3 loop spans 14 amino acids. V lost 2 bases to trimming and J lost 2 bases, with 7 bases between them. CDR3 DNA: TGTGCCAGCAGCTTATTGGTGGGCAATCAGCCCCAGCATTTT. This codes for CASSLLVGNQPQHF.

In its sample, this clonotype was seen a few times. This sequence joins TRBV24-1 and TRBJ1-5; a possible D gene is TRBD1 (5 bases). Germline V gene lookup returns CDR1 KGHDR and CDR2 SFDVKD. The CDR3 runs to 14 residues. V shed 6 bases and J shed 1 base, with 9 bases lying between them. The CDR3 region is CATSKWDSNQPQHF. The CDR3 DNA follows: TGTGCCACCAGTAAGTGGGACAGCAATCAGCCCCAGCATTTT.

The chain has TRBV7-2 and TRBJ2-3; TRBD1 matches 10 bases. Losses at the gene ends were 3 bases for V and 5 bases for J; bases not matched to a gene: 8. Looked up from germline, CDR1 is SGHTA and CDR2 is FQGNSA. The CDR3 covers 16 residues. Here the CDR3 reads CASSFYSRTGGDTQYF. The DNA for the CDR3 is TGTGCCAGCAGCTTTTATTCGCGGACAGGGGGAGATACGCAGTATTTT.

The rearrangement links TRBV5-5 to TRBJ2-7; 11 nucleotides line up with TRBD1. The length of the CDR3 is 15 residues. The V gene end was trimmed by 5 bases and the J gene end by 5 bases; junction bases not matched to a gene: 9. Per the germline V gene, CDR1 is SGHKS and CDR2 is YYEKEE (reference sequence). Here the CDR3 reads CASSDRDRGYDEQYF. CDR3 sequence (DNA): TGTGCCAGCAGTGACCGGGACAGGGGGTACGACGAGCAGTACTTC.

The chain carries TRBV4-1 and TRBJ2-3; D tentatively fits TRBD1 or TRBD2 (5 bases each). The CDR3 consists of 14 residues. Germline assignment: CDR1 MGHRA and CDR2 YSYEKL. V lost 5 bases and J 10 bases, leaving 19 bases between the germline ends. CDR3 DNA sequence: TGCGCCAGCAGCTCGCCACTGAGGGGCCCTGCGCAGTATTTT. This codes for CASSSPLRGPAQYF.

The CDR3, as DNA: TGCAGTGGTAAAGAACCGGGGGGGCAGGGGAGGAATGAGCAGTTCTTC. Amino acid sequence: CSGKEPGGQGRNEQFF. This rearrangement joins TRBV20-1 to TRBJ2-1, with 8 bases matching TRBD2. Germline V lookup: CDR1 DFQATT, CDR2 SNEGSKA (reference sequence). J gave up 7 bases and V 7 bases, and 18 bases lay outside the gene matches. The CDR3 consists of 16 residues.

This clonotype was observed many times. DNA of the CDR3: TGTGCCAGTAGCAAGGGACAGGGGTACGAGCAGTACTTC. It encodes CASSKGQGYEQYF. The chain couples TRBV19 to TRBJ2-7, with 10 bases lining up with TRBD1. The J segment lost 4 bases and the V segment lost 6 bases, leaving 3 bases of the junction unmatched. Germline V CDR1 and CDR2: LNHDA, SQIVND (reference sequence). The CDR3 length is 13 residues.

The V gene is TRBV20-1, the J gene TRBJ1-4; a possible D gene is TRBD1 (5 bases). V gave up 6 bases and J gave up 8 bases, with 22 bases separating them. Germline V gene sequence: CDR1 DFQATT, CDR2 SNEGSKA (reference sequence). The CDR3 loop spans 15 amino acids. CDR3 region: CSAQPPVSRDEKLFF. DNA for the CDR3: TGCAGTGCCCAACCGCCCGTCAGTCGGGACGAAAAACTGTTTTTT.

Comments on this clonotype: An end of the junction does not agree with germline; a read error may underlie this. This chain links TRBV4-3 with TRBJ1-3, with 8 bases lining up with TRBD1. The CDR3 covers 17 residues. Germline V lookup: CDR1 LGHNA, CDR2 YSLEER. The CDR3 here is CASSQDRGQAPGNTKYF. The CDR3 DNA is TGCGCCAGCAGCCAAGATAGGGGACAGGCTCCTGGAAACACCAAATATTTT.

Written as DNA, the CDR3 is TGCAGTGCCCTAGGGCCGCCGGTCACTGAAGCTTTCTTT. The encoded protein is CSALGPPVTEAFF. V is TRBV20-1 and J is TRBJ1-1; D gene uncertain. Trimming pared 6 bases from V and 4 bases from J, leaving 15 bases between. Germline V gene data show CDR1 as DFQATT and CDR2 as SNEGSKA (reference sequence). The CDR3 consists of 13 residues.

The chain combines TRBV5-6 with TRBJ2-5; the D gene could be TRBD1 or TRBD2 (5 bases each). Trimming stripped 0 bases from V and 5 bases from J, with 8 bases between. The CDR3 runs to 13 residues. Germline CDR1 reads SGHDT; CDR2 reads YYEEEE. CDR3 loop: CASSLGDGETQYF. CDR3 bases: TGTGCCAGCAGCTTGGGGGACGGGGAGACCCAGTACTTC.

The sample holds a few counts of this clonotype. This chain joins TRBV20-1 and TRBJ1-2; possible D gene TRBD1, 5 bases. The CDR3 covers 15 residues. Per germline, CDR1 DFQATT and CDR2 SNEGSKA (reference sequence). V was cut by 3 bases and J by 2 bases, with 16 bases left in between. This CDR3 is CSASQGITRNYGYTF. CDR3 nucleotide sequence: TGCAGTGCTAGTCAGGGCATAACTCGGAACTATGGCTACACCTTC.

This clonotype has at least ten counts. The rearrangement links TRBV7-2 to TRBJ2-7; the match to TRBD2 covers 12 bases. Trimming took 5 bases from V and 4 from J; bases not matched to a gene: 3. There are 14 residues in the CDR3. Germline V CDR1 and CDR2: SGHTA, FQGNSA. CDR3 sequence: CASSASGRGYEQYF. DNA for the CDR3: TGTGCCAGCAGCGCTAGCGGGAGGGGGTACGAGCAGTACTTC.

This clonotype was recorded at least ten times. The CDR3 nucleotides are TGTGCCAGCAGTGAAGCTCGGCCTAGCACGTTCTTC. Its protein product is CASSEARPSTFF. The V and J genes are TRBV6-1 and TRBJ2-1; D might be TRBD2 (5 bases). Germline CDR1 MNHNS, CDR2 SASEGT. V lost 0 bases to trimming and J lost 15 bases, with 12 bases between them. This CDR3 has 12 amino acids.

This clonotype turned up a few times. This rearrangement joins TRBV10-3 to TRBJ2-1; D possibly corresponds to TRBD1 (5 bases). The CDR3 is made up of 16 amino acids. Germline V gene data show CDR1 as ENHRY and CDR2 as SYGVKD. Deletions cut 2 bases from V and 7 bases from J, with 18 bases between. In nucleotides, the CDR3 is TGTGCCATCAGTGAGGGACAATTAGCACCAGGGAATGAGCAGTTCTTC. Its translation is CAISEGQLAPGNEQFF.

The chain links TRBV4-1 to TRBJ2-1, with TRBD2 as a possible D gene (5 bases). Per germline, CDR1 MGHRA and CDR2 YSYEKL. The CDR3 consists of 15 residues. The ends were cut back, 2 bases at V and 7 bases at J, with 15 bases in the middle. The CDR3 DNA follows: TGCGCCAGCAGCCAACCTGCCGGGAATGAGAATGAGCAGTTCTTC. It codes for CASSQPAGNENEQFF.

The V and J genes are TRBV10-3 and TRBJ2-3; D is perhaps TRBD2 (6 bases). This CDR3 is built from 14 residues. V was shortened by 7 bases and J by 3 bases, with 14 bases between the two germline ends. CDR1 and CDR2 from the germline V gene are ENHRY and SYGVKD. The DNA for the CDR3 is TGTGCCATCAAGAATAGCGGAGAAACAGATACGCAGTATTTT. Translated, it gives CAIKNSGETDTQYF.

CDR3 sequence: CSSSAGNTDTQYF. The CDR3 region has the DNA TGCAGCTCCTCGGCGGGAAACACAGATACGCAGTATTTT. V gene TRBV20-1 combines with J gene TRBJ2-3, with a weak D call TRBD2 (6 bases). The CDR3 contains 13 residues. The V gene's germline CDR1 is DFQATT and CDR2 SNEGSKA (reference sequence).

This clonotype was observed many times. The CDR3, as DNA: TGTGCCAGCAGTCGGGGGACAGAAGAGAACACTGAAGCTTTCTTT. It codes for CASSRGTEENTEAFF. The chain combines TRBV6-1 with TRBJ1-1; 7 bases are a match to TRBD1. V was pared by 5 bases and J by 1 base, with 7 bases of the junction left unmatched. Germline assignment: CDR1 MNHNS and CDR2 SASEGT. CDR3 length: 15 amino acids.

This clonotype was observed at least ten times. The CDR3 spells CASKPSGAFTDTQYF. CDR3 bases: TGCGCCAGCAAACCTAGCGGGGCCTTCACAGATACGCAGTATTTT. The rearrangement joins TRBV4-3 to TRBJ2-3, with 9 bases aligning to TRBD2. Germline V gene sequence: CDR1 LGHNA, CDR2 YSLEER. V shed 7 bases, J shed 2 bases, and the junction held 7 bases outside the gene matches. This CDR3 region has 15 residues.

There are many counts of this clonotype. The chain carries TRBV2 and TRBJ2-2; D gene unclear. From germline, CDR1 is SNHLY and CDR2 FYNNEI. Trimming pared 5 bases from V and 3 bases from J, leaving 10 bases between. There are 14 residues in the CDR3. The CDR3 region is CASSPSVDTGELFF. Here the CDR3 DNA reads TGTGCCAGCAGTCCGTCGGTCGACACCGGGGAGCTGTTTTTT.

This clonotype was observed at least ten times. This sequence joins TRBV7-2 and TRBJ2-1; possibly TRBD2 for D (6 bases). This CDR3 region has 14 residues. In germline, CDR1 is SGHTA, CDR2 FQGNSA. Deletions cut 8 bases from V and 2 bases from J, with 13 bases between. In DNA, the CDR3 is TGTGCCAGCCGGAGGAGGGGCCCCTACAATGAGCAGTTCTTC. The encoded protein is CASRRRGPYNEQFF.

The table lists this clonotype with many counts. The J gene is TRBJ2-7, the V gene TRBV11-3, with TRBD2 as a possible D gene (5 bases). CDR1 is SGHNT, CDR2 YENEEA, per germline. The CDR3 covers 14 residues. Trimming took 0 bases from V and 6 from J, leaving 12 bases between them. CDR3 sequence: CASSLDSYEGEQYF. The CDR3 region has the DNA TGTGCCAGCAGCTTAGATTCCTATGAGGGCGAGCAGTACTTC.

V usage is TRBV10-3 and J usage is TRBJ2-1; the match to TRBD2 covers 14 bases. V was pared by 10 bases and J by 7 bases, with 3 bases of the junction left unmatched. The germline CDR1 and CDR2 sequences are ENHRY and SYGVKD. The CDR3 has 13 residues. This CDR3 reads CATGLAGVNEQFF. The CDR3 nucleotides read TGTGCCACGGGACTAGCGGGGGTTAATGAGCAGTTCTTC.